The 27 T cell receptor beta chains presented below share a single source sample, sequenced in a study of shared clonotypes between healthy human individuals. In the naive CD8 group, cells lacked CD45RO and were positively selected for CCR7, so terminally differentiated effector memory CD45RA+ cells were left out. Profiling relied on immunoSEQ multiplex PCR, and the TCRdb table lists in-frame clones only, not all of them. The sample lists over 800,000 clones, about 91% occurring once. Sequenced input: naive CD8+ T cells sorted from blood. These receptors came from a man aged 30-40 years in good health.

The rearrangement joins TRBV9 to TRBJ2-7, with 9 bases identical to TRBD1. This CDR3 is built from 14 residues. V lost 1 base and J lost 4; bases outside the gene matches: 3. Germline lookup yields CDR1 SGDLS and CDR2 YYNGEE. The CDR3 DNA is TGTGCCAGCAGCGTATTTGACAGGGGGTACGAGCAGTACTTC. Amino acids: CASSVFDRGYEQYF.

This clone was counted between two and nine times. The V call is TRBV9, the J call TRBJ1-5; a weak D match, TRBD1 (5 bases). The CDR3 extends over 14 amino acids. Germline CDR1 SGDLS, CDR2 YYNGEE. V was pared by 3 bases and J by 1 base, with 8 bases between. Here the CDR3 DNA reads TGTGCCAGCAGCGACCGGGACAGCAATCAGCCCCAGCATTTT. Protein: CASSDRDSNQPQHF.

This clone was recorded only once. This chain joins TRBV6-5 and TRBJ2-7; D possibly corresponds to TRBD1 (5 bases). The length of the CDR3 is 15 residues. Between the trimmed V and J ends, which lost 5 bases and 7 bases, there was a span of 21 bases. Germline CDR1 reads MNHEY; CDR2 reads SVGAGI. CDR3: CASSIGIKGSGEQYF. As DNA, the CDR3 is TGTGCCAGCAGTATTGGAATTAAAGGTTCAGGGGAGCAGTACTTC.

On this clone: The same CDR3 can be traced to other DNA sequences in this sample. J is TRBJ1-5 and V is TRBV27; D call uncertain. Germline assignment: CDR1 MNHEY and CDR2 SMNVEV (reference sequence). V shed 0 bases and J shed 4 bases, with 4 bases lying between them. This CDR3 has 13 amino acids. This CDR3 reads CASSLSNNQPQHF. CDR3 sequence (DNA): TGTGCCAGCAGTTTATCGAATAATCAGCCCCAGCATTTT.

The chain couples TRBV9 to TRBJ2-1; maybe TRBD2 (5 bases). There are 13 residues in the CDR3. The germline V gene encodes CDR1 SGDLS and CDR2 YYNGEE. Trimming removed 0 bases at V and 8 bases at J, with 9 bases between. The DNA of the CDR3 is TGTGCCAGCAGCGTAGCGGGATGGGATGAGCAGTTCTTC. Translation: CASSVAGWDEQFF.

The V call is TRBV6-5, the J call TRBJ2-2; D call uncertain. The CDR3 length is 15 residues. The germline CDR1 and CDR2 sequences are MNHEY and SVGAGI. V gave up 0 bases and J gave up 0 bases, with 5 bases separating them. CDR3 amino acids: CASSYSTTNTGELFF. Written as DNA, the CDR3 is TGTGCCAGCAGTTACTCGACAACGAACACCGGGGAGCTGTTTTTT.

The V and J genes are TRBV15 and TRBJ2-5, with D possibly matching TRBD2 (7 bases). Germline loops: CDR1 LNHNV, CDR2 YYDKDF (reference sequence). V gave up 5 bases and J gave up 5 bases, with 18 bases separating them. The CDR3 extends over 15 amino acids. The CDR3: CATSSGDYGRETQYF. For the CDR3, the DNA is TGTGCCACCAGCTCAGGGGACTATGGAAGGGAGACCCAGTACTTC.

This clone came up a few times. The chain carries TRBV27 and TRBJ2-1; no definite D call. CDR3 length: 14 residues. Trimming shortened V by 8 bases and J by 3 bases, and 14 bases separated the two germline ends. In germline, CDR1 is MNHEY, CDR2 SMNVEV (reference sequence). CDR3 loop: CASSVIGNYNEQFF. The CDR3 region has the DNA TGTGCCAGCTCCGTTATTGGCAACTACAATGAGCAGTTCTTC.

The chain has TRBV5-1 and TRBJ1-4, with unresolved D. The CDR3 contains 14 residues. CDR1 is SGHRS and CDR2 is YFSETQ in the germline V gene. V lost 1 base to trimming and J lost 3 bases, with 7 bases between them. The CDR3 region is CASSLTPSNEKLFF. The CDR3 bases are TGCGCCAGCAGCTTGACACCCTCTAATGAAAAACTGTTTTTT.

The CDR3 DNA reads as TGTGCCAGCAGACTCGGGGAGACCCAGTACTTC. Protein sequence: CASRLGETQYF. This chain links TRBV6-5 with TRBJ2-5; D ambiguous. Germline CDR1 is MNHEY and CDR2 is SVGAGI. Trimming shortened V by 6 bases and J by 5 bases, and 7 bases separated the two germline ends. The CDR3 runs to 11 residues.

CDR3 coding DNA: TGTGCCAGCAGCCCCTACGACAGGGCCTATAACACCGGGGAGCTGTTTTTT. It translates to CASSPYDRAYNTGELFF. The V and J genes are TRBV11-2 and TRBJ2-2; the match to TRBD1 covers 7 bases. V lost 5 bases to trimming and J lost 2 bases; unmatched junction nucleotides: 11. CDR1 is SGHAT, CDR2 FQNNGV, per germline. The CDR3 length is 17 residues.

CDR3 loop: CASMRRNSIYEQYF. For the CDR3, the DNA is TGTGCCAGCATGCGCCGGAATAGCATCTACGAGCAGTACTTC. The rearrangement uses TRBV6-5 and TRBJ2-7; D is undetermined. V lost 7 bases and J 3 bases, leaving 16 bases between the germline ends. The CDR3 is made up of 14 amino acids. In germline, CDR1 is MNHEY, CDR2 SVGAGI.

The chain carries TRBV7-9 and TRBJ2-1, with unresolved D. The CDR3 consists of 12 residues. Germline assignment: CDR1 SEHNR and CDR2 FQNEAQ (reference sequence). The V gene lost 3 bases and the J gene lost 8 bases, with 8 bases spanning the gap. The DNA for the CDR3 is TGTGCCAGCAGCTTTACAGAGTATGAGCAGTTCTTC. This encodes CASSFTEYEQFF.

J is TRBJ2-7 and V is TRBV15; the match to TRBD1 covers 8 bases. The CDR3 spans 14 residues. V trimming: 0 bases; J trimming: 7 bases; junction bases outside the gene matches: 5. Germline V gene data show CDR1 as LNHNV and CDR2 as YYDKDF (reference sequence). In nucleotides, the CDR3 is TGTGCCACCAGCAGAGACAGGGGGCCAGTGGAGCAGTACTTC. It is translated as CATSRDRGPVEQYF.

The chain combines TRBV10-2 with TRBJ2-5, with 7 bases fitting TRBD2. Germline values: CDR1 WSHSY, CDR2 SAAADI. The CDR3 totals 15 residues. V lost 3 bases and J lost 5; bases outside the gene matches: 9. CDR3 residues: CASSDRAGDDETQYF. CDR3 DNA: TGCGCCAGCAGTGATAGGGCGGGAGATGATGAGACCCAGTACTTC.

The chain couples TRBV6-5 to TRBJ1-2; D is ambiguous. Per germline, CDR1 MNHEY and CDR2 SVGAGI. V lost 7 bases and J 1 base, leaving 16 bases between the germline ends. This CDR3 contains 15 residues. The CDR3 nucleotides read TGTGCCAGCACCCGCGTCGGGTGGGATAACTATGGCTACACCTTC. Residues: CASTRVGWDNYGYTF.

V usage is TRBV28 and J usage is TRBJ1-4; D unresolved. The V end was cut by 2 bases, the J end by 0 bases, with 7 bases between. CDR1 and CDR2 from the germline V gene are MDHEN and SYDVKM. This CDR3 contains 15 residues. Here the CDR3 reads CASSLISATNEKLFF. In DNA form, the CDR3 reads TGTGCCAGCAGTTTAATCAGTGCAACTAATGAAAAACTGTTTTTT.

The J gene is TRBJ1-1, the V gene TRBV27, with 8 positions matching TRBD1. The junction had 3 bases not matched to a gene; V was cut back by 0 bases and J by 0 bases. The CDR3 runs 16 residues. Germline CDR1 reads MNHEY; CDR2 reads SMNVEV (reference sequence). As DNA, the CDR3 is TGTGCCAGCAGTTTATCCCAGGGGGCAGTGAACACTGAAGCTTTCTTT. Protein product: CASSLSQGAVNTEAFF.

V and J are TRBV19 and TRBJ2-1, with D maybe TRBD2 (5 bases). This CDR3 is 17 amino acids long. V was cut by 1 base and J by 8 bases, with 21 bases left in between. CDR1 and CDR2 from the germline V gene are LNHDA and SQIVND (reference sequence). As DNA, the CDR3 is TGTGCCAGTAGTATAGGCCTGAGGGAAAACGGTAGGGATGAGCAGTTCTTC. Translated, it gives CASSIGLRENGRDEQFF.

Of note for this clone: Other DNA sequences in the same sample also yield this CDR3. The genes are TRBV9 and TRBJ2-7; unclear D gene. V lost 0 bases and J 2 bases, leaving 9 bases between the germline ends. The CDR3 contains 14 residues. The germline V gene has CDR1 SGDLS and CDR2 YYNGEE. CDR3 DNA sequence: TGTGCCAGCAGCGTAGGAGGTGCAACCTACGAGCAGTACTTC. This gives the protein CASSVGGATYEQYF.

This clone was seen a few times. The rearrangement uses TRBV29-1 and TRBJ2-7, with D tentatively TRBD1 (5 bases). Trimming took off 0 bases at V and 3 bases at J, with 15 bases between the two ends. CDR1 and CDR2 (germline): SQVTM, ANQGSEA. The CDR3 runs 15 residues. CDR3: CSVEEMGQENYEQYF. The DNA for the CDR3 is TGCAGCGTTGAAGAGATGGGGCAGGAGAACTACGAGCAGTACTTC.

The genes are TRBV7-9 and TRBJ1-2; D is perhaps TRBD1 (5 bases). This CDR3 region has 16 residues. Germline V gene data show CDR1 as SEHNR and CDR2 as FQNEAQ (reference sequence). Trimming pared 2 bases from V and 4 bases from J, leaving 17 bases between. CDR3 sequence reads: CASSLRQGTGGYGYTF. The CDR3 DNA sequence: TGTGCCAGCAGCTTACGGCAGGGTACGGGGGGCTATGGCTACACCTTC.

This clone was detected a few times. The rearrangement uses TRBV10-3 and TRBJ1-1; 8 bases match TRBD1. The CDR3 contains 14 residues. After removal of 6 bases from V and 2 bases from J, the junction contained 5 bases not matched to a gene. Germline V gene lookup returns CDR1 ENHRY and CDR2 SYGVKD. The CDR3 loop is CAIRPGTGNTEAFF. DNA for the CDR3: TGTGCCATCAGGCCGGGGACAGGTAACACTGAAGCTTTCTTT.

The V call is TRBV7-3, the J call TRBJ2-1, with 10 bases matching TRBD2. J was trimmed by 5 bases and V by 3 bases; bases with no gene match: 1. The CDR3 is made up of 14 amino acids. Germline V gene sequence: CDR1 SGHTA, CDR2 FQGTGA. CDR3 amino acids: CASSLLAGDNEQFF. CDR3 DNA sequence: TGTGCCAGCAGCTTGCTAGCGGGGGACAATGAGCAGTTCTTC.

The chain links TRBV27 to TRBJ2-3; 10 nucleotides align to TRBD2. The junction had 13 bases not matched to a gene; V was cut back by 6 bases and J by 7 bases. The CDR3 is 16 amino acids. CDR1 is MNHEY, CDR2 SMNVEV, per germline (reference sequence). The CDR3 nucleotides read TGTGCCAGCAGGCTTTGGGCTAGCGGGAGTCTACATACGCAGTATTTT. This gives the protein CASRLWASGSLHTQYF.

The V gene is TRBV28, the J gene TRBJ1-5; 7 bases are a match to TRBD1. The CDR3 is 14 amino acids. CDR1 and CDR2 (germline): MDHEN, SYDVKM. The trim removed 3 bases at V and 6 bases at J, leaving 5 bases unmatched. CDR3 nucleotides: TGTGCCAGCAGTTTTAGAGGGGGCGGTCAGCCCCAGCATTTT. It translates to CASSFRGGGQPQHF.

The gene calls are TRBV7-6 and TRBJ2-1; D is unresolved. The ends were cut back, 2 bases at V and 10 bases at J, with 12 bases in the middle. The CDR3 covers 13 residues. Germline V CDR1 and CDR2: SGHVS, FNYEAQ. As DNA, the CDR3 is TGTGCCAGCAGCTTACCCTCACGAGAGGAGCAGTTCTTC. Translated, it gives CASSLPSREEQFF.